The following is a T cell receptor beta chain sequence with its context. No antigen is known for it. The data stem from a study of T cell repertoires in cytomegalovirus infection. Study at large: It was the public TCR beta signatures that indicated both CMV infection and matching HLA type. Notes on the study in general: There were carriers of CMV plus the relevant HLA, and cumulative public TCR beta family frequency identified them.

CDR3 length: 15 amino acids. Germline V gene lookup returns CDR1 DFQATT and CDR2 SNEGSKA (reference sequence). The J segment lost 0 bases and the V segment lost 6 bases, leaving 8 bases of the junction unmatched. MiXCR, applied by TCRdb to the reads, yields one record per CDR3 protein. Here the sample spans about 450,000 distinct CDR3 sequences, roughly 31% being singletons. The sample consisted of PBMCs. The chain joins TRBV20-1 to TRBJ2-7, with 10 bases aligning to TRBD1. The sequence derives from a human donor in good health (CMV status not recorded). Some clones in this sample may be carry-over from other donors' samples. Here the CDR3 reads CSASGDRGTSYEQYF. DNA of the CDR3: TGCAGTGCCTCCGGGGACAGGGGTACCTCCTACGAGCAGTACTTC.